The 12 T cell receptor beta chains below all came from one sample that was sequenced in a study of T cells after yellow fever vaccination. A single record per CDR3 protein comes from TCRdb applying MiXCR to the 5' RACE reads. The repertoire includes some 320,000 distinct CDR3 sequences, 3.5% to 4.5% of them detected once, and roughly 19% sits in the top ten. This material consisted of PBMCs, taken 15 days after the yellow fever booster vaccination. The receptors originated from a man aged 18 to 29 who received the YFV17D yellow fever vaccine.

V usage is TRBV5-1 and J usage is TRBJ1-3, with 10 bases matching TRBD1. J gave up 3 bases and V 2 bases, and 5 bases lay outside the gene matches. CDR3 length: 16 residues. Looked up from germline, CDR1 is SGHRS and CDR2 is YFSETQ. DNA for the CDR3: TGCGCCAGCAGCTTAAGACAGGGGGCATTTGGAAACACCATATATTTT. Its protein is CASSLRQGAFGNTIYF.

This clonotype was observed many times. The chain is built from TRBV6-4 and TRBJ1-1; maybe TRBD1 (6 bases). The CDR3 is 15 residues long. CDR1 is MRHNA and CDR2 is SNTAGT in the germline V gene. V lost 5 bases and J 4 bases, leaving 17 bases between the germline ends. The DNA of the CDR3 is TGTGCCAGCAGTCCAACCCCTACAGGGACCACTGAAGCTTTCTTT. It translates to CASSPTPTGTTEAFF.

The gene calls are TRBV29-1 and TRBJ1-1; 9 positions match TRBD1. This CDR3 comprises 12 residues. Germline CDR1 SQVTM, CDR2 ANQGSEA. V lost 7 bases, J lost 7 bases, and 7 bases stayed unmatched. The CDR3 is CSGQTGGLEAFF. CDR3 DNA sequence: TGCAGCGGCCAGACAGGGGGTCTTGAAGCTTTCTTT.

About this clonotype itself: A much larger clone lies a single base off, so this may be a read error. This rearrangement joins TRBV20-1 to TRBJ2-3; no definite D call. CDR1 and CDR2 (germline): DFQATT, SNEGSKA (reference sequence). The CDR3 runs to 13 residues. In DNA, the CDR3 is TGCTGCCCTTTCCAGACTAGCACAGATACGCAGTATTTT. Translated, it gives CCPFQTSTDTQYF.

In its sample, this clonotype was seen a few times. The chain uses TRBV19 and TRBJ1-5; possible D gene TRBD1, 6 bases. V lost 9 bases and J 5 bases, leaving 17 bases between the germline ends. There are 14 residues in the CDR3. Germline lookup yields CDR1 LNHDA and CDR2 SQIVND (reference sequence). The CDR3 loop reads CASQGTPGDQPQHF. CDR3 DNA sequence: TGTGCCAGCCAGGGGACCCCAGGGGATCAGCCCCAGCATTTT. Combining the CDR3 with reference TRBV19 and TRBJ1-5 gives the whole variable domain DGGITQSPKYLFRKEGQNVTLSCEQNLNHDAMYWYRQDPGQGLRLIYYSQIVNDFQKGDIAEGYSVSREKKESFPLTVTSAQKNPTAFYLCASQGTPGDQPQHFGDGTRLSIL.

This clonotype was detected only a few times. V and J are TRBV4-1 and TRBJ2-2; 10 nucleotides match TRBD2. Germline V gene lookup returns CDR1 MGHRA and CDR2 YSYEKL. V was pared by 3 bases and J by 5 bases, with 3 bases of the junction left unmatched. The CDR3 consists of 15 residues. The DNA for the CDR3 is TGCGCCAGCAGCCATCCTAGCGGGGGAACCGGGGAGCTGTTTTTT. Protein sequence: CASSHPSGGTGELFF.

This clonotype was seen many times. In DNA, the CDR3 is TGCAGTGCTAGCGCCACAGGGACGGGCTATGGCTACACCTTC. Translation: CSASATGTGYGYTF. The rearrangement links TRBV20-1 to TRBJ1-2, with TRBD1 as a possible D gene (6 bases). V was clipped by 3 bases and J by 4 bases, with 15 bases between them. The germline gives CDR1 DFQATT, CDR2 SNEGSKA (reference sequence). There are 14 residues in the CDR3.

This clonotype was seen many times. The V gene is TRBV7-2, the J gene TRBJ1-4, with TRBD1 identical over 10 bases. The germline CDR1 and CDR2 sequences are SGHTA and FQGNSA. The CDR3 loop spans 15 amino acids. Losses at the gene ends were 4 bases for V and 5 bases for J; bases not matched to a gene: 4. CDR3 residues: CASSSPGQGNEKLFF. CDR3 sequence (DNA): TGTGCCAGCAGCTCTCCGGGACAGGGGAATGAAAAACTGTTTTTT.

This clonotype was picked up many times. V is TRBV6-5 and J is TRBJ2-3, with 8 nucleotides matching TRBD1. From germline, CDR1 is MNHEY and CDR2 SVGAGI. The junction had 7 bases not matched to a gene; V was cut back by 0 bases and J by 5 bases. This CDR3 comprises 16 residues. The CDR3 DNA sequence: TGTGCCAGCAGTTACTCGTCCAGGGGGCTTGTAGATACGCAGTATTTT. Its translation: CASSYSSRGLVDTQYF.

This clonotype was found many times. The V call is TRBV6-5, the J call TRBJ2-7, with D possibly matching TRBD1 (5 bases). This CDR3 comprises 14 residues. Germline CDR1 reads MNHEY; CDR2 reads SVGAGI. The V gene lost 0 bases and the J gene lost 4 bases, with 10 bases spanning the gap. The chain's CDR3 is CASSYSQGGYEQYF. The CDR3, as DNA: TGTGCCAGCAGTTACTCGCAGGGTGGGTACGAGCAGTACTTC.

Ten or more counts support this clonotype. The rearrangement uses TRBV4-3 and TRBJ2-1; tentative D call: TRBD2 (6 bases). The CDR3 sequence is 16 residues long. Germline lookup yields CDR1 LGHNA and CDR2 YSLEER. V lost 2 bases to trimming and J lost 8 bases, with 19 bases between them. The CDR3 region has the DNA TGCGCCAGCAGCCAATACGGCCGGGGAGGCATGTATGAGCAGTTCTTC. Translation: CASSQYGRGGMYEQFF.

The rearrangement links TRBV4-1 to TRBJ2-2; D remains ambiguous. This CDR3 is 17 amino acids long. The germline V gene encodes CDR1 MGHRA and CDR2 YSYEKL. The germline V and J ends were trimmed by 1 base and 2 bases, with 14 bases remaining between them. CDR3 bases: TGCGCCAGCAGCCAAGCCACAGCCAGAATTAACACCGGGGAGCTGTTTTTT. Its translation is CASSQATARINTGELFF.